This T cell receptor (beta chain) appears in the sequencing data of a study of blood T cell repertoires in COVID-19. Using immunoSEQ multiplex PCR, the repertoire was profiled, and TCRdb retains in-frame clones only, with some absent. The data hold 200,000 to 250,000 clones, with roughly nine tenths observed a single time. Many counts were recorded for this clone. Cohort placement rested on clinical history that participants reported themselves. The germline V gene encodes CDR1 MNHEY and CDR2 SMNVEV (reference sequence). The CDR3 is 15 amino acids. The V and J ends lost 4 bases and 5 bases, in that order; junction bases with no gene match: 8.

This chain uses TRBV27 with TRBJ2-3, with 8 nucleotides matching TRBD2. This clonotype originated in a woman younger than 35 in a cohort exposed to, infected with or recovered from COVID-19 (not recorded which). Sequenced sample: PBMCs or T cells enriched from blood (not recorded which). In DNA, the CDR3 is TGTGCCAGCAGTTCCCCCGGGGGGGTTGGAGATACGCAGTATTTT. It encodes CASSSPGGVGDTQYF.